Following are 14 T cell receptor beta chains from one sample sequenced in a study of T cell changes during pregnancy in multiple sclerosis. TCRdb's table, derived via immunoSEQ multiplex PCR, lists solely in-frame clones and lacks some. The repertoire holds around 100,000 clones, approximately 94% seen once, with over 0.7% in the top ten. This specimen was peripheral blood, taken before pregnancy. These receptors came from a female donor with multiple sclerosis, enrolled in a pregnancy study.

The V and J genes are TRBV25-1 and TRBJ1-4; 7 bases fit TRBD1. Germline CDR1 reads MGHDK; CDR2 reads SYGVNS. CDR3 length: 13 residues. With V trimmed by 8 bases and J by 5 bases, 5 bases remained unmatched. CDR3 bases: TGTGCCAGCCGAACAGGGGTAAATGAAAAACTGTTTTTT. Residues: CASRTGVNEKLFF.

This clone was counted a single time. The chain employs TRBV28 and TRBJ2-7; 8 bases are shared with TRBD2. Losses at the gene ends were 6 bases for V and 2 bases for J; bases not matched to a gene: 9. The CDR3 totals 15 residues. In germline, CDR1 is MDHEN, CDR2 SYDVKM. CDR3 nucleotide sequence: TGTGCCAGCAGACCGTCCGCGGGAGGCACCTACGAGCAGTACTTC. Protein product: CASRPSAGGTYEQYF.

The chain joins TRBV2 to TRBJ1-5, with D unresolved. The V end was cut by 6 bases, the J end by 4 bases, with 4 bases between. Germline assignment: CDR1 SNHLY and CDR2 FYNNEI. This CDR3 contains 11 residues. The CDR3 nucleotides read TGTGCCAGCAGCCTTAATCAGCCCCAGCATTTT. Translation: CASSLNQPQHF.

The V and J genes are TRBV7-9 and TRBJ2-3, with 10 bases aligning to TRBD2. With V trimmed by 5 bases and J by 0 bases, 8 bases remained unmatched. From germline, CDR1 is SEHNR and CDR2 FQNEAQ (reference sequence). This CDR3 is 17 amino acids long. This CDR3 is CASSLRRTSGSTDTQYF. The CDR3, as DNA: TGTGCCAGCAGCCTAAGGAGGACTAGCGGAAGCACAGATACGCAGTATTTT.

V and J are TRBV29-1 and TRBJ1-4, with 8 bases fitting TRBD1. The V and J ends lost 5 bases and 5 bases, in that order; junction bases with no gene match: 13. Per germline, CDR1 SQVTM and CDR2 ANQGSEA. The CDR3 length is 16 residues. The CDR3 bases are TGCAGCGTTTATTTCGGACAGGGAGGAAGGAATGAAAAACTGTTTTTT. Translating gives CSVYFGQGGRNEKLFF.

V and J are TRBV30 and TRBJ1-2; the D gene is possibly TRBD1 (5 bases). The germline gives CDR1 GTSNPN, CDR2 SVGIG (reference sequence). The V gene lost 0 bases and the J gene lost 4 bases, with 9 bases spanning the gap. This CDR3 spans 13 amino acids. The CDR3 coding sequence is TGTGCCTGGAGTGTCGGGGGAGTCTATGGCTACACCTTC. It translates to CAWSVGGVYGYTF.

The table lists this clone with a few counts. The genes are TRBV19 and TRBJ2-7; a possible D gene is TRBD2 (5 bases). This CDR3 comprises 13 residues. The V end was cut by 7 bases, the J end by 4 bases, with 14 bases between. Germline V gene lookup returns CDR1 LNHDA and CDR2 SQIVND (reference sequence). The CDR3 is CASNDYRGYEQYF. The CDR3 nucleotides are TGTGCCAGTAATGACTATCGGGGATACGAGCAGTACTTC.

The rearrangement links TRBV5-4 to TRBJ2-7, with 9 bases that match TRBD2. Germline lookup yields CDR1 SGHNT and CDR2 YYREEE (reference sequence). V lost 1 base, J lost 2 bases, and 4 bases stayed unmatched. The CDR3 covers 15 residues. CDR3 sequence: CASSLLREGPYEQYF. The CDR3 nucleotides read TGTGCCAGCAGCTTGCTGCGGGAGGGGCCCTACGAGCAGTACTTC. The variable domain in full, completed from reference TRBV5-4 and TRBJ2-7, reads ETGVTQSPTHLIKTRGQQVTLRCSSQSGHNTVSWYQQALGQGPQFIFQYYREEENGRGNFPPRFSGLQFPNYSSELNVNALELDDSALYLCASSLLREGPYEQYFGPGTRLTVT.

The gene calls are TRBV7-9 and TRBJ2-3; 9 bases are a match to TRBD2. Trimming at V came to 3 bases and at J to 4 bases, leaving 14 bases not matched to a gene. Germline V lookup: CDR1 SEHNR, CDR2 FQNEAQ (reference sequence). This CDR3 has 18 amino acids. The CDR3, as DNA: TGTGCCAGCAGCTTGCCACGGGGTAGCGGGAGAGGTGCAGATACGCAGTATTTT. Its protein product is CASSLPRGSGRGADTQYF.

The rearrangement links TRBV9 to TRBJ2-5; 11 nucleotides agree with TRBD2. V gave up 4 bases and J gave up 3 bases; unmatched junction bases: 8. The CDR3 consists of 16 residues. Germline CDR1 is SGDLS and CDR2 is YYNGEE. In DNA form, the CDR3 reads TGTGCCAGCAGCTCCCAGACTAGCGGGGTTAAAGAGACCCAGTACTTC. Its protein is CASSSQTSGVKETQYF.

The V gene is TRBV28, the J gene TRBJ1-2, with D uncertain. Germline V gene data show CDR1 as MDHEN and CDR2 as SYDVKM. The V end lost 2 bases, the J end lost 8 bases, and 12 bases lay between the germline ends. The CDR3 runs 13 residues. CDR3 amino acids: CASSLQGELGYTF. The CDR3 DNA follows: TGTGCCAGCAGTTTACAAGGAGAATTAGGCTACACCTTC.

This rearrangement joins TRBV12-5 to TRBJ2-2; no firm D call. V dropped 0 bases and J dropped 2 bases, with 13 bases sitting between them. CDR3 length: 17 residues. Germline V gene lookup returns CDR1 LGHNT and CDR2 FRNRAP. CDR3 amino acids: CASGLVLGRGNTGELFF. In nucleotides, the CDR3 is TGTGCTAGTGGTTTGGTACTCGGCCGCGGAAACACCGGGGAGCTGTTTTTT.

This CDR3 reads CASSMNSGGYQETQYF. Here the CDR3 DNA reads TGTGCCAGTAGTATGAATAGCGGGGGGTACCAAGAGACCCAGTACTTC. The chain is built from TRBV19 and TRBJ2-5; 10 bases line up with TRBD2. This CDR3 is built from 16 residues. CDR1 and CDR2 (germline): LNHDA, SQIVND (reference sequence). Trimming cost V 3 bases and J 0 bases; bases outside gene matches: 4.

The CDR3 sequence: CASSVDLAGGGTDTQYF. The CDR3 nucleotides read TGTGCCAGCAGCGTGGACCTAGCGGGAGGAGGCACAGATACGCAGTATTTT. This chain connects TRBV9 to TRBJ2-3; the match to TRBD2 covers 11 bases. In germline, CDR1 is SGDLS, CDR2 YYNGEE. Losses at the gene ends were 2 bases for V and 1 base for J; bases not matched to a gene: 6. The length of the CDR3 is 17 residues.